This passage covers 15 T cell receptor beta chains from one sample sequenced in a study of cytomegalovirus exposure and HLA in healthy donors (dated by TCRdb to the late 2010s). Library preparation was by the immunoSEQ multiplex PCR assay. A mixture of 60 forward primers for TCR Vbeta segments and 13 reverse primers for TCR Jbeta segments was used in the multiplex PCR. In TCRdb, the immuneACCESS table is reduced to in-frame sequences with V and J assigned. These tables do not hold every clone; where another copy was compared, an unresolved V gene accounts for under half, and the others remain unexplained. The sample table lists around 300,000 clones, around four fifths of them with a count of one. Roughly 2% of the sample rests with the top ten. The sequencing sample was made of PBMCs. The receptors were sampled from a middle-aged woman in good health and CMV-seropositive.

V and J are TRBV2 and TRBJ1-4; the D gene is possibly TRBD1 (5 bases). The germline CDR1 and CDR2 sequences are SNHLY and FYNNEI. Trimming took off 4 bases at V and 4 bases at J, with 13 bases between the two ends. The CDR3 covers 15 residues. The CDR3 DNA reads TGTGCCAGCAGTGGACAGTCGTTACTTAATGAAAAACTGTTTTTT. Translated, it gives CASSGQSLLNEKLFF.

The chain combines TRBV7-8 with TRBJ2-1, with 8 bases fitting TRBD2. The CDR3 is made up of 14 amino acids. V shed 3 bases, J shed 16 bases, and the junction held 14 bases outside the gene matches. Germline CDR1 SGHVS, CDR2 FQNEAQ. The DNA for the CDR3 is TGTGCCAGCAGCTTGTATTTTAGCGGGACGGGTCATTTCTTC. It encodes CASSLYFSGTGHFF.

This clone was recorded only once. The V and J genes are TRBV19 and TRBJ1-1; D is unclear. Looked up from germline, CDR1 is LNHDA and CDR2 is SQIVND (reference sequence). This CDR3 contains 14 residues. V was trimmed by 3 bases and J by 6 bases, leaving 14 bases between them. The CDR3 loop is CASSIEGITAEAFF. In DNA, the CDR3 is TGTGCCAGTAGTATTGAGGGAATAACGGCTGAAGCTTTCTTT.

The CDR3 here is CASSPGLAGGNRGYNEQFF. The CDR3 DNA reads TGTGCCAGCTCACCGGGACTAGCGGGAGGGAATCGGGGCTACAATGAGCAGTTCTTC. V and J are TRBV18 and TRBJ2-1, with 16 bases aligning to TRBD2. This CDR3 is built from 19 residues. J was trimmed by 3 bases and V by 3 bases; bases with no gene match: 8. Germline V lookup: CDR1 KGHSH, CDR2 LQKENI.

The chain is built from TRBV28 and TRBJ2-1, with 8 bases lining up with TRBD1. V was pared by 5 bases and J by 9 bases, with 6 bases of the junction left unmatched. CDR3 length: 13 residues. Germline V gene lookup returns CDR1 MDHEN and CDR2 SYDVKM. The CDR3, as DNA: TGTGCCAGCAGTCGACAGGGGTCCGGTGAGCAGTTCTTC. Its translation is CASSRQGSGEQFF.

The V call is TRBV5-1, the J call TRBJ1-1; the D is unclear. Germline assignment: CDR1 SGHRS and CDR2 YFSETQ. V lost 5 bases and J 5 bases, leaving 10 bases between the germline ends. This CDR3 comprises 12 residues. The CDR3 DNA follows: TGCGCCAGCAGTCAAACAAGTACTGAAGCTTTCTTT. Its protein is CASSQTSTEAFF.

For the CDR3, the DNA is TGTGCCAGCAGTCGGGGTAGGGGCACAGATACGCAGTATTTT. Translated, it gives CASSRGRGTDTQYF. The genes are TRBV7-7 and TRBJ2-3; a weak D match, TRBD2 (5 bases). The V gene lost 6 bases and the J gene lost 1 base, with 11 bases spanning the gap. CDR1 SSHAT and CDR2 FNYEAQ come from the germline V gene (reference sequence). The CDR3 runs 14 residues.

The chain is built from TRBV6-5 and TRBJ2-5; 11 bases are a match to TRBD2. The DNA end is more similar to TRBJ2-7, so the J call may be wrong. Germline V lookup: CDR1 MNHEY, CDR2 SVGAGI. The CDR3 is 15 amino acids. The CDR3 loop is CASSLIAGGTYEQYF. The CDR3 coding sequence is TGTGCCAGCAGCCTGATAGCGGGAGGGACCTACGAGCAGTACTTC.

The CDR3 region is CAISELAGDNEQYF. CDR3 nucleotide sequence: TGTGCCATCAGTGAATTAGCGGGCGATAACGAGCAGTACTTC. The genes are TRBV10-3 and TRBJ2-7, with 7 nucleotides matching TRBD2. CDR1 and CDR2 (germline): ENHRY, SYGVKD. This CDR3 comprises 14 residues. V lost 3 bases to trimming and J lost 5 bases; unmatched junction nucleotides: 7.

The chain has TRBV4-1 and TRBJ1-2; D might be TRBD1 (5 bases). The V end was cut by 0 bases, the J end by 6 bases, with 8 bases between. CDR1 is MGHRA, CDR2 YSYEKL, per germline. The CDR3 length is 13 residues. CDR3 bases: TGCGCCAGCAGCCAAGAGCAGGGCGATGGCTACACCTTC. This encodes CASSQEQGDGYTF.

V and J are TRBV7-2 and TRBJ2-1; 8 bases match TRBD1. This CDR3 is 13 amino acids long. CDR1 and CDR2 from the germline V gene are SGHTA and FQGNSA. V shed 5 bases, J shed 5 bases, and the junction held 2 bases outside the gene matches. Here the CDR3 DNA reads TGTGCCAGCAGCCGGACAGGGAACAATGAGCAGTTCTTC. The encoded protein is CASSRTGNNEQFF.

The genes are TRBV5-6 and TRBJ1-2; 7 positions match TRBD1. CDR3 length: 13 residues. V shed 3 bases, J shed 7 bases, and the junction held 6 bases outside the gene matches. Per germline, CDR1 SGHDT and CDR2 YYEEEE. This CDR3 reads CASSSGTAGGYTF. DNA for the CDR3: TGTGCCAGCAGCTCAGGGACAGCGGGTGGCTACACCTTC.

The rearrangement links TRBV6-1 to TRBJ2-6; a weak D match, TRBD2 (6 bases). This CDR3 region has 16 residues. V shed 3 bases and J shed 2 bases, with 11 bases lying between them. Germline lookup yields CDR1 MNHNS and CDR2 SASEGT. CDR3 in amino acids: CASSERRAAGANVLTF. CDR3 nucleotides: TGTGCCAGCAGTGAGCGGAGGGCTGCTGGGGCCAACGTCCTGACTTTC.

J is TRBJ2-1 and V is TRBV27; 14 bases line up with TRBD2. V gave up 5 bases and J gave up 5 bases; unmatched junction bases: 5. CDR3 length equals 16 residues. Per the germline V gene, CDR1 is MNHEY and CDR2 is SMNVEV (reference sequence). CDR3 nucleotides: TGTGCCAGCAGTGTGCGACTAGCGGGAGGGGACAATGAGCAGTTCTTC. Translation gives CASSVRLAGGDNEQFF.

The chain joins TRBV6-1 to TRBJ2-7; D unresolved. Trimming pared 5 bases from V and 5 bases from J, leaving 16 bases between. Germline V CDR1 and CDR2: MNHNS, SASEGT. This CDR3 spans 14 amino acids. This CDR3 reads CASSPAGLVNEQYF. The CDR3 DNA reads TGTGCCAGCAGTCCCGCCGGGTTGGTGAACGAGCAGTACTTC.